Given below is one TCR beta chain in context. What antigen it recognizes has not been identified. Base qualities are not provided; no much larger clone lies one nucleotide away. Participants in the prospective study were aged roughly 18 to 100 years, lived in 20 to 30 United States geographic areas, and enrolled through a virtual design. To assign participants to cohorts, the prospective study relied on clinical history that participants themselves reported in a screening survey and a study questionnaire. Exposed participants had been in contact, within 2 weeks of entering the study, with a person who had a PCR-confirmed or clinician-diagnosed case of COVID-19. In the prospective study, whole blood, serum and a nasopharyngeal or oropharyngeal swab were collected from each participant by mobile phlebotomists. Prospective study participants could optionally give additional blood draws and questionnaires over an approximately two-month period. Blood samples from the prospective study were shipped frozen or at room temperature prior to DNA extraction.

The sample comes from a study of blood T cell repertoires in COVID-19 (dated by TCRdb to the early 2020s). Regarding the research as a whole: Samples from collaborators originated in the United States, Italy and Spain and spanned both the acute and convalescent phases of COVID-19. Sample metadata almost always included a de-identified subject ID, COVID-19 status, age in years and sex. Deeply sampled blood TCRbeta repertoires from subjects exposed to, actively infected with, or recovered from COVID-19 were included in the dataset. The material from the prospective study consisted of cDNA or gDNA derived from T cells, B-cell-depleted T cells, or PBMCs. The repertoires were made available in a free public database intended to serve as a resource for research on the immune response to SARS-CoV-2. The samples were drawn from two sources: the first 160 participants of the ongoing ImmuneRACE study, and some 1,300 subjects contributed by 6 global collaborators. Where HLA class I and class II types were available, the types were taken from metadata supplied by the sample provider, not from assay-based typing. Overall study results and their limits: The amount of clinical and demographic metadata varied by source and participant and was provided uncurated.

Cut back by 3 bases and 8 bases, the V and J ends lie 7 bases apart. The CDR3 goes from the cysteine to the phenylalanine over 11 residues. This entry keeps only the CDR3 DNA: 33 bases, framed from base 1. The immunoSEQ Assay, a bias-controlled multiplex PCR, was used to amplify TCRbeta CDR3 regions from genomic DNA. The original methods were these. Within the assay, amplification of reference gene primers was used to estimate how many nucleated cells each sample contained. Sequence reads were collapsed and filtered to measure the absolute abundance of every unique TCRbeta CDR3 rearrangement. Productive Simpson clonality was computed per sample as the square root of Simpson's diversity index over productive rearrangements. Held by TCRdb, this immuneACCESS table contains in-frame sequences only and omits some clones. Under half of the omission traces to an unresolved V gene where checked; the cause of the rest is unknown. V, J and clone size reflect that table, while D and trimming were determined from the DNA. The sample has 200,000 to 250,000 clones on record, just under 90% of them singletons. The top ten clonotypes cover just over 0.85% of the sample.

This receptor was obtained from a man aged 45-65 years who had been exposed to COVID-19. The specimen was PBMCs or T cells enriched from blood (not recorded which). The rearrangement combines TRBV12-3 or TRBV12-4 with TRBJ1-2; the D gene lacks a confident call. The bases read TGTGCCAGCAGTTTTGCGGGGGGCTACACCTTC. Translated, it reads CASSFAGGYTF.